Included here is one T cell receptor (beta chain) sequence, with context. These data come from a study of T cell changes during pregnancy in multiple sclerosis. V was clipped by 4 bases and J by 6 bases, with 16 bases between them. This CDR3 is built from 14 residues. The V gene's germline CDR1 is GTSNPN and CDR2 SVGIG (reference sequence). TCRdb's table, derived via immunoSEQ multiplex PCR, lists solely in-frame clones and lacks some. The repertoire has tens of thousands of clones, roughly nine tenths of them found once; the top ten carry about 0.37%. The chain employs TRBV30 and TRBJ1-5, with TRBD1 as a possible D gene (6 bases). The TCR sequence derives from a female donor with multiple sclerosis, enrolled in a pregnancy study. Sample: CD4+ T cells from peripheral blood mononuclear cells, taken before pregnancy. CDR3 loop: CAWKSNQGTQPQHF. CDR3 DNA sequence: TGTGCCTGGAAGTCAAATCAGGGGACTCAGCCCCAGCATTTT.